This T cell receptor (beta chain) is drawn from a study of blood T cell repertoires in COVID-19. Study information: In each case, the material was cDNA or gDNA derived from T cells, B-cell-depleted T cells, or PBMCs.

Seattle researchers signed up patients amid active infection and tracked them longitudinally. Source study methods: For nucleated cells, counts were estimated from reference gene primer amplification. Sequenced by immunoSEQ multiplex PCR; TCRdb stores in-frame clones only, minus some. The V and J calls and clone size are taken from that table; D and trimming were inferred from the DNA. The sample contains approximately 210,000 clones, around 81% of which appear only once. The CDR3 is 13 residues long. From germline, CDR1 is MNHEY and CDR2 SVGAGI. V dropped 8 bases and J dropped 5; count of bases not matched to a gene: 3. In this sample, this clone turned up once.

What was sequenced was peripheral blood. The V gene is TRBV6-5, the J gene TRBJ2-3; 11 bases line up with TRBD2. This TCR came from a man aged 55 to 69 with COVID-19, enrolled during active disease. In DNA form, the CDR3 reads TGTGCCAGCCATAGCGGGAGGGGAGATACGCAGTATTTT. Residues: CASHSGRGDTQYF.